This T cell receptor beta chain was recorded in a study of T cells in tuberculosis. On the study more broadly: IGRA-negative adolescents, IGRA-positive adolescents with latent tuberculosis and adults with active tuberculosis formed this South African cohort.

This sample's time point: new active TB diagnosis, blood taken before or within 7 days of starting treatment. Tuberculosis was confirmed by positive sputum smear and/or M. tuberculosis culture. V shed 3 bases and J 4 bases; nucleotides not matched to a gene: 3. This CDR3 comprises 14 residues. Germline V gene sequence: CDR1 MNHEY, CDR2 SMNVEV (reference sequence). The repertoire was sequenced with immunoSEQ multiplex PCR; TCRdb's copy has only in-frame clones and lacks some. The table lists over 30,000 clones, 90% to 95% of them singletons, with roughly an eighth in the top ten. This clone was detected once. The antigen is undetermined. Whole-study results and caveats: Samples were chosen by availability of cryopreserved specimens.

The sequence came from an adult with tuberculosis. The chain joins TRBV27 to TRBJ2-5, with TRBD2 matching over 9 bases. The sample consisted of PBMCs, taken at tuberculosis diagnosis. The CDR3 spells CASSFRGGGETQYF. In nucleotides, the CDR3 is TGTGCCAGCAGTTTTCGCGGGGGGGGAGAGACCCAGTACTTC.